This T cell receptor beta chain originates from a study of a mutant IDH1 vaccine in newly diagnosed glioma. Of note for this clone: Its antigen remains unidentified.

Indicated time point: week 23, last vaccination. Mutant IDH1 20-mer peptide, at 300 ug, made up each vaccine dose, with topical imiquimod. Germline V gene lookup returns CDR1 SSHAT and CDR2 FNYEAQ (reference sequence). J was trimmed by 7 bases and V by 5 bases; bases with no gene match: 5. The CDR3 is made up of 14 amino acids. Sequencing used immunoSEQ multiplex PCR; TCRdb keeps in-frame clones, though not all of them. The data show more than 20,000 clones, with approximately 78% seen just once and about 13% held by the top ten. This clonotype originated in a man aged 25-45 years with glioma. The sample was PBMCs, taken from a glioma patient whose treatment included an IDH1 peptide vaccine. The chain couples TRBV7-7 to TRBJ2-1, with 10 bases lining up with TRBD2. The DNA of the CDR3 is TGTGCCAGCAGCCCTGGGACTAGCGCTAATGAGCAGTTCTTC. Translating it yields CASSPGTSANEQFF.